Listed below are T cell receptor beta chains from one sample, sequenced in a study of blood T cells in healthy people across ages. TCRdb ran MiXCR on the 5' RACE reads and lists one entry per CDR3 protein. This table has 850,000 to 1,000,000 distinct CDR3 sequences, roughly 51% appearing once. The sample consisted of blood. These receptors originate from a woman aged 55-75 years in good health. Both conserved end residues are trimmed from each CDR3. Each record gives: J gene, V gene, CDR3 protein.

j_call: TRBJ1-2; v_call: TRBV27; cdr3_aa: ASPPPYGYT
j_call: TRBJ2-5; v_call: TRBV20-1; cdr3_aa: SAKAAPFQETQY
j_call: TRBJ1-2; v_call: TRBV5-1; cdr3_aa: ASSLGWGSDGYT
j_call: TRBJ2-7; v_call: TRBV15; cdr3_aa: ATSTIATGTYEQY
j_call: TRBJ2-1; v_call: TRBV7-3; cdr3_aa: ASSMGQYNEQF
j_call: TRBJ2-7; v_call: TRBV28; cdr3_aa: ATRLGGNEQY
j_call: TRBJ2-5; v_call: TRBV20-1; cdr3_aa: SAKMYQETQY
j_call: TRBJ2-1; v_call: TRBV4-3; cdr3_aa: ANRGTSGSARDNEQF
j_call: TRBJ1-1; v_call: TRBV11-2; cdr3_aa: ASSLDLGTEAF
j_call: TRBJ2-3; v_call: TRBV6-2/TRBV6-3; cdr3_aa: ARLGLASTDTQY
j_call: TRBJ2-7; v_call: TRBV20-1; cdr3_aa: SARGNLRSGTGSYEQY
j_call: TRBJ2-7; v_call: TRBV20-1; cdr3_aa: SAEAGVKFNEQY
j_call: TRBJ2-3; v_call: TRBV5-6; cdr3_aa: ASSQTRGSIDTQY
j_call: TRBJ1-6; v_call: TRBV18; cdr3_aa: ASSPTDSYNSPLH
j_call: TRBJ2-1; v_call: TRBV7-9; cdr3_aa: ASKLAGDEQF
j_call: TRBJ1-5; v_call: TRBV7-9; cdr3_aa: ASSGGADQPQH
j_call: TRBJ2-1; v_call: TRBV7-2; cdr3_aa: ASSLGLATTYNEQF
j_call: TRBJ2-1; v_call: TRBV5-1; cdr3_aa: ASSLDSNRLAGNNEQF
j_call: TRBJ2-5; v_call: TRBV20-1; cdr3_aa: SARTQGETQY
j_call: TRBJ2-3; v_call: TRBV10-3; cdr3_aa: AISELPASDTQY
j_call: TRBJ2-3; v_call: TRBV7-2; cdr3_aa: ASSLTSGRASDTQY
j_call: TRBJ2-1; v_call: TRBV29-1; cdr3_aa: SAIDTRSPYNEQF
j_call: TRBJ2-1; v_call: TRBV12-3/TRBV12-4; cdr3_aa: ASRATSGSSNEQF
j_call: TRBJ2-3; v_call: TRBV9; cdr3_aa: ASSKRDHTDTQY
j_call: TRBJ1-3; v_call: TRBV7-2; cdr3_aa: ASSPGVGGTELY
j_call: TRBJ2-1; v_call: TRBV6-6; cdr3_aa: ASSLGGAFNEQF
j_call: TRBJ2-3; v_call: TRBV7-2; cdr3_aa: ASSPDRGRKNTQY
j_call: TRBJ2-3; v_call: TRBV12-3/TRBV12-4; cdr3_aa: ASSLRGGTSGGHTDTQY
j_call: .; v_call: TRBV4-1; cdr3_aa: ASSQEVGATSSYNEQY
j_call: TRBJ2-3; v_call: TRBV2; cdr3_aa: ASTGAGSDTQY
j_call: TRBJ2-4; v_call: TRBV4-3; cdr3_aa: ASSQGSGLRQY
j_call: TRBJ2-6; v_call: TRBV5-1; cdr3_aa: ANSLNLWGSGANVLT
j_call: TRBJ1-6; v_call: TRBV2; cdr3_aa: ASSGGGSPLH
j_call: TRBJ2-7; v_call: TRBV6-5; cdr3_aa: ASSRRTPYEQY
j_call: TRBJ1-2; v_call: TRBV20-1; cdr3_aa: SASSRTGGYGYT
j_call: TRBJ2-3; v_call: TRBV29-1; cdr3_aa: SVDGQGMDTQY
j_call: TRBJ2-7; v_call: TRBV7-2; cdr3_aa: ASSLVHSYEQY
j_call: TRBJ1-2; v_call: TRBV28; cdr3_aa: ASSLPLSMGQGSGYT
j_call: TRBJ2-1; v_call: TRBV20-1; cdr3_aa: SARDPITSYEQF
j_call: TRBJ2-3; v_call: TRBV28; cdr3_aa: ASSLAGLGTQY
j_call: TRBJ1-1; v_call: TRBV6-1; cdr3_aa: ASRKTGLNTEAF
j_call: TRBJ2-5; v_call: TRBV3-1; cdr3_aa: ASSRGTRYNEQY
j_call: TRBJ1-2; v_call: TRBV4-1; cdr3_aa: ASSYEIRDSAKINYGYT
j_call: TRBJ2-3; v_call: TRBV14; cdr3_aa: ASSQDLVAGTDTQY
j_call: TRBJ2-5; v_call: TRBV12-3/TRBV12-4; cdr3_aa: ASSLAGSNYNEQY
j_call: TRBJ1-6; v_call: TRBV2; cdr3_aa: ASSPMAVQNSPLH
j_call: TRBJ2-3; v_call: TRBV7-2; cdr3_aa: ASRPLREYSDTQY
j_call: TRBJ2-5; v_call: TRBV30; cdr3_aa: ACWGAGQETQY
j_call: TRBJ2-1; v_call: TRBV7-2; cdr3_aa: ASSPGHASNEQF
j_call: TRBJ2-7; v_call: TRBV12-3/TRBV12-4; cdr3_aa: ASIQTGTESSYEQY
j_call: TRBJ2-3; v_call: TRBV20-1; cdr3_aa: SARQGVGDTQY
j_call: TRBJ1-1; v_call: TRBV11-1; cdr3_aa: ASSLDRPLGTEAF
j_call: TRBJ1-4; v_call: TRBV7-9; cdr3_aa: ASSVDQRQQKLF
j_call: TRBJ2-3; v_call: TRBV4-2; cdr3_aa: ASSQSGGPGTDTQY
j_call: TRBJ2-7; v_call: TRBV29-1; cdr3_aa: SVDPSGTYNEQY
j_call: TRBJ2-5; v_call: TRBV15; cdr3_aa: ATSQGLEGTQEQY
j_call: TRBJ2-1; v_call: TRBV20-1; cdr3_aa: SARDGGPRNEQF
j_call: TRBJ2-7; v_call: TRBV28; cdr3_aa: ASSPAGGQDYEQY
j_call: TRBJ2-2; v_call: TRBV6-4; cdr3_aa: ARGEGFRGPRNTGGLF
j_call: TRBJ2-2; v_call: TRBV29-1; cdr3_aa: SPELQVPSGRDTGELF